This TCR beta chain was retrieved from a study of tumor and adjacent non-tumor tissue in lung cancer. In the study overall: The patients, around 10 men and roughly 5 women, were about 31 to 85 with stage I to III disease. Each sample yielded a few million productive TCRbeta reads on average.

Concerning this clonotype itself: The target antigen is unknown. The junction departs from germline at one end; a sequencing error may be responsible.

Three rounds of nested PCR, following a modified ARM-PCR protocol, produced the TCRbeta library. TCRdb reanalysed the multiplex PCR reads using MiXCR and keeps one entry per CDR3 protein. Of about 50,000 distinct CDR3 sequences listed, around two thirds are singletons. Broader study findings: Shorter survival was associated with higher TCR diversity in tumors.

RNA was extracted from bulk tissue without any cell sorting. The normal lung tissue was taken more than 3 cm from the tumor edge. This CDR3 is 16 amino acids long. Germline-derived CDR1 and CDR2 are MNHEY and SVGEGT. Sample: distant non-tumor lung tissue. The chain links TRBV6-2 or TRBV6-3 to TRBJ2-3, with a weak D call TRBD1 (6 bases). The receptor comes from a woman in her sixties or seventies with non-small cell lung cancer. This CDR3 reads CVSSQTRQAGIDTQYF. CDR3 in DNA: TGTGTCAGCAGCCAAACTAGACAGGCTGGCATAGATACGCAGTATTTT.